Presented here are 7 T cell receptor beta chains from one specimen sequenced in a study of blood T cell repertoires in COVID-19. Assay used: immunoSEQ multiplex PCR; TCRdb lists only in-frame clones, some missing. Here the sample spans around 170,000 clones, roughly nine tenths being singletons. Sequenced sample: peripheral blood. These receptors were obtained from a woman aged 70-85 years with acute or convalescent COVID-19.

In its sample, this clone was seen once. This CDR3 is CASSRGDTQYF. The CDR3 DNA reads TGTGCCAGCAGCCGAGGGGATACGCAGTATTTT. This rearrangement joins TRBV7-9 to TRBJ2-3; possible D gene TRBD2, 5 bases. The CDR3 has 11 residues. Germline V gene sequence: CDR1 SEHNR, CDR2 FQNEAQ (reference sequence). The ends were cut back, 5 bases at V and 6 bases at J, with 6 bases in the middle.

The rearrangement links TRBV28 to TRBJ1-5; D might be TRBD1 (6 bases). The CDR3 contains 14 residues. Germline CDR1 and CDR2: MDHEN and SYDVKM. The V end was cut by 3 bases, the J end by 7 bases, with 13 bases between. The CDR3 loop is CASSLLQGRQPQHF. The DNA for the CDR3 is TGTGCCAGCAGTTTGTTACAGGGCAGACAGCCCCAGCATTTT. Together with reference TRBV28 and TRBJ1-5, the CDR3 gives the full variable domain: DVKVTQSSRYLVKRTGEKVFLECVQDMDHENMFWYRQDPGLGLRLIYFSYDVKMKEKGDIPEGYSVSREKKERFSLILESASTNQTSMYLCASSLLQGRQPQHFGDGTRLSIL.

This clone was recorded once. J is TRBJ1-1 and V is TRBV3-1 (or the pseudogene TRBV3-2), with a possible D match to TRBD1 (5 bases). CDR1 and CDR2 from the germline V gene are LGHDT and YNNKEL (reference sequence). V was pared by 10 bases and J by 2 bases, with 14 bases between. The CDR3 runs to 13 residues. The CDR3 DNA follows: TGTGCCATAAGCCTCAGGGATAACACTGAAGCTTTCTTT. Protein: CAISLRDNTEAFF.

The chain recombines TRBV10-3 with TRBJ1-5, with 9 bases identical to TRBD1. The germline gives CDR1 ENHRY, CDR2 SYGVKD. There are 14 residues in the CDR3. The V and J ends lost 10 bases and 3 bases, in that order; junction bases with no gene match: 7. Here the CDR3 DNA reads TGTGCCACCCGCGACAGGGGGTACAATCAGCCCCAGCATTTT. Amino acids: CATRDRGYNQPQHF.

V and J are TRBV11-2 and TRBJ1-1; perhaps TRBD1 as D (5 bases). Germline V gene data show CDR1 as SGHAT and CDR2 as FQNNGV. V was clipped by 1 base and J by 1 base, with 10 bases between them. This CDR3 region has 15 residues. CDR3 coding DNA: TGTGCCAGCAGCTTAGGTCGACAGAGGAACACTGAAGCTTTCTTT. Its translation is CASSLGRQRNTEAFF.

The rearrangement joins TRBV6-6 to TRBJ1-1, with TRBD1 matching over 10 bases. The CDR3 loop spans 17 amino acids. Germline V gene sequence: CDR1 MNHNY, CDR2 SVGAGI (reference sequence). J was trimmed by 2 bases and V by 5 bases; bases with no gene match: 11. In nucleotides, the CDR3 is TGTGCCAGCAGTCCCCGGGACAGGGGATACCTCAACACTGAAGCTTTCTTT. Translation: CASSPRDRGYLNTEAFF.

This chain connects TRBV28 to TRBJ1-5; TRBD1 might be the D (6 bases). V lost 5 bases, J lost 0 bases, and 17 bases lay in between. The CDR3 contains 17 residues. Per the germline V gene, CDR1 is MDHEN and CDR2 is SYDVKM. The CDR3 DNA follows: TGTGCCAGCAGTGACTTTAGGGACACCCTTAGCAATCAGCCCCAGCATTTT. Translated, it gives CASSDFRDTLSNQPQHF. Together with reference TRBV28 and TRBJ1-5, the CDR3 gives the full variable domain: DVKVTQSSRYLVKRTGEKVFLECVQDMDHENMFWYRQDPGLGLRLIYFSYDVKMKEKGDIPEGYSVSREKKERFSLILESASTNQTSMYLCASSDFRDTLSNQPQHFGDGTRLSIL.